This entry lists 25 T cell receptor beta chains sequenced from one sample in a study of cytomegalovirus exposure and HLA in healthy donors. 60 Vbeta and 13 Jbeta primers were used in PCR. The assay was immunoSEQ multiplex PCR, and TCRdb's table has in-frame clones only and misses some. The sample lists around 76,000 clones, nearly 80% occurring once. The sequenced sample was PBMCs. These receptors all stem from a woman aged 40 to 55 in good health and CMV-seropositive.

The chain is built from TRBV6-5 and TRBJ1-1; 7 bases are shared with TRBD1. CDR1 and CDR2 (germline): MNHEY, SVGAGI. The CDR3 runs 15 residues. Losses at the gene ends were 2 bases for V and 5 bases for J; bases not matched to a gene: 8. In nucleotides, the CDR3 is TGTGCCAGCAGTTACGTGGCAGGGGGAGATACTGAAGCTTTCTTT. Its protein product is CASSYVAGGDTEAFF.

The J gene is TRBJ1-6, the V gene TRBV6-4; D remains ambiguous. Trimming cost V 10 bases and J 2 bases, with 9 bases left between them. The CDR3 loop spans 13 amino acids. Germline V CDR1 and CDR2: MRHNA, SNTAGT. This CDR3 reads CATGEPYNSPLHF. CDR3 sequence (DNA): TGTGCCACCGGGGAACCCTATAATTCACCCCTCCACTTT.

J is TRBJ2-7 and V is TRBV30; TRBD2 agrees at 7 bases. The CDR3 sequence is 13 residues long. CDR1 and CDR2 from the germline V gene are GTSNPN and SVGIG (reference sequence). The V gene end was trimmed by 1 base and the J gene end by 2 bases; junction bases not matched to a gene: 2. In DNA form, the CDR3 reads TGTGCCTGGAGTGGCGGGAGTCCCTACGAGCAGTACTTC. This encodes CAWSGGSPYEQYF.

The chain links TRBV21-1 to TRBJ2-7; TRBD1 is the table's D call, not checked against the DNA. TRBV21-1 is classified as a pseudogene. CDR3 length equals 16 residues. The CDR3 here is CASSKEPSETDYEQYF. The DNA of the CDR3 is TGTGCCAGCAGCAAAGAACCCTCCGAGACAGACTACGAGCAGTACTTC.

In its sample, this clone was seen once. J is TRBJ2-7 and V is TRBV28; weak D call: TRBD2 (6 bases). V was clipped by 3 bases and J by 1 base, with 13 bases between them. Per germline, CDR1 MDHEN and CDR2 SYDVKM. CDR3 size: 15 residues. The CDR3 DNA is TGTGCCAGCAGTTTGGCAGCGGAGGGGTCCTACGAGCAGTACTTC. This gives the protein CASSLAAEGSYEQYF.

The CDR3: CASSPGTVNQPQHF. CDR3 nucleotide sequence: TGTGCCAGCAGCCCCGGGACAGTGAATCAGCCCCAGCATTTT. The rearrangement joins TRBV5-6 to TRBJ1-5, with 7 bases lining up with TRBD1. Losses at the gene ends were 4 bases for V and 4 bases for J; bases not matched to a gene: 5. The length of the CDR3 is 14 residues. Germline V gives CDR1 SGHDT, CDR2 YYEEEE.

The chain joins TRBV11-2 to TRBJ2-7; maybe TRBD1 (5 bases). The V end lost 5 bases, the J end lost 2 bases, and 13 bases lay between the germline ends. The CDR3 contains 14 residues. The germline V gene encodes CDR1 SGHAT and CDR2 FQNNGV. The DNA for the CDR3 is TGTGCCAGCAGCCGTGGGGCAGGACCCTACGAGCAGTACTTC. This sequence encodes CASSRGAGPYEQYF.

The rearrangement joins TRBV7-3 to TRBJ2-3, with 11 bases that match TRBD2. Germline CDR1 SGHTA, CDR2 FQGTGA. The J segment lost 3 bases and the V segment lost 2 bases, leaving 1 base of the junction unmatched. This CDR3 has 15 residues. CDR3 coding DNA: TGTGCCAGCAGCTTAGCTAGCGGGGGGACAGATACGCAGTATTTT. This gives the protein CASSLASGGTDTQYF.

With respect to this clone: One end of the junction does not line up with germline, which may come from a read error. The sample carries other DNA sequences with the same CDR3. V usage is TRBV4-1 and J usage is TRBJ2-5; TRBD1 agrees at 9 bases. This CDR3 spans 16 amino acids. The V gene's germline CDR1 is MGHRA and CDR2 YSYEKL. The CDR3 loop reads CASSDRSGTGQETQYF. CDR3 sequence (DNA): TGCGCCAGCAGCGACCGTTCCGGGACAGGGCAAGAGACTCAGTACTTC.

Regarding this clone: The junction departs from germline at one end; a sequencing error may be responsible. The rearrangement joins TRBV7-9 to TRBJ1-3, with D possibly TRBD1 on 5 matching bases. Germline V gene data show CDR1 as SEHNR and CDR2 as FQNEAQ (reference sequence). The CDR3 is 17 amino acids. Written as DNA, the CDR3 is TGTTCCAGCACCTCCACGGCGGCAGGGCCCTCTGGAAACACCATATATTTT. Translated, it gives CSSTSTAAGPSGNTIYF.

The CDR3 region has the DNA TGTGCCAGCAGCTTTGTTCCGGGGGTTGGAGAGCAGTTCTTC. Translating gives CASSFVPGVGEQFF. This chain joins TRBV7-2 and TRBJ2-1; the D gene is possibly TRBD2 (6 bases). In germline, CDR1 is SGHTA, CDR2 FQGNSA. CDR3 length equals 14 residues. Trimming took off 3 bases at V and 10 bases at J, with 16 bases between the two ends. The variable domain in full, completed from reference TRBV7-2 and TRBJ2-1, reads GAGVSQSPSNKVTEKGKDVELRCDPISGHTALYWYRQSLGQGLEFLIYFQGNSAPDKSGLPSDRFSAERTGGSVSTLTIQRTQQEDSAVYLCASSFVPGVGEQFFGPGTRLTVL.

This clone was detected once. The chain is built from TRBV10-3 and TRBJ2-7; TRBD1 is a possible D gene (6 bases). The CDR3 loop spans 13 amino acids. Germline loops: CDR1 ENHRY, CDR2 SYGVKD. Trimming took 5 bases from V and 5 from J, leaving 13 bases between them. The CDR3, as DNA: TGTGCCATCAGTTCCGTACAGGGCGACGAGCAGTACTTC. Translated: CAISSVQGDEQYF.

The rearrangement links TRBV28 to TRBJ1-5; TRBD1 matches at 8 bases. Germline CDR1 reads MDHEN; CDR2 reads SYDVKM. The CDR3 is 16 amino acids. V lost 5 bases to trimming and J lost 1 base; unmatched junction nucleotides: 7. The CDR3 DNA is TGTGCCAGCAGTCCCCTGACAGGGGCAAGCAATCAGCCCCAGCATTTT. This codes for CASSPLTGASNQPQHF.

The chain uses TRBV4-3 and TRBJ2-2; TRBD2 matches 8 bases. The germline V gene encodes CDR1 LGHNA and CDR2 YSLEER. V lost 0 bases to trimming and J lost 4 bases; unmatched junction nucleotides: 10. The CDR3 loop spans 18 amino acids. CDR3 sequence (DNA): TGCGCCAGCAGCCAAGATTTGGCTAGCGGGTCTATCACCGGGGAGCTGTTTTTT. Its translation is CASSQDLASGSITGELFF.

The gene calls are TRBV2 and TRBJ2-1; 9 nucleotides line up with TRBD2. Germline trimming cut 2 bases from V and 5 bases from J; bases unmatched to any gene: 7. Germline CDR1 is SNHLY and CDR2 is FYNNEI. The CDR3 has 16 residues. CDR3 coding DNA: TGTGCCAGCAGTGAATTAGTAGCGGGGGCAAACAATGAGCAGTTCTTC. Its translation is CASSELVAGANNEQFF.

The V and J genes are TRBV7-9 and TRBJ2-1; 9 bases are shared with TRBD2. The germline V gene encodes CDR1 SEHNR and CDR2 FQNEAQ (reference sequence). V was pared by 3 bases and J by 8 bases, with 17 bases of the junction left unmatched. This CDR3 region has 18 residues. The CDR3 sequence is CASSFWESAGGPGYEQFF. As DNA, the CDR3 is TGTGCCAGCAGCTTTTGGGAGTCGGCGGGGGGGCCGGGCTATGAGCAGTTCTTC.

The chain is built from TRBV9 and TRBJ2-2, with TRBD2 matching over 13 bases. This CDR3 comprises 18 residues. Germline assignment: CDR1 SGDLS and CDR2 YYNGEE. The J segment lost 5 bases and the V segment lost 0 bases, leaving 7 bases of the junction unmatched. The CDR3 spells CASSVDLGLAGETGELFF. The CDR3 DNA sequence: TGTGCCAGCAGCGTAGATTTAGGACTAGCGGGGGAAACCGGGGAGCTGTTTTTT.

The chain links TRBV19 to TRBJ1-5; 8 bases agree with TRBD1. J was trimmed by 7 bases and V by 5 bases; bases with no gene match: 19. CDR3 length equals 18 residues. The germline CDR1 and CDR2 sequences are LNHDA and SQIVND (reference sequence). CDR3 sequence: CASSDSGQGGILGQPQHF. In nucleotides, the CDR3 is TGTGCCAGTAGTGATTCCGGACAGGGTGGGATTTTGGGGCAGCCCCAGCATTTT.

This clone turned up a few times. The genes are TRBV5-6 and TRBJ2-7; the D is unclear. V lost 1 base to trimming and J lost 4 bases, with 9 bases between them. Germline V gives CDR1 SGHDT, CDR2 YYEEEE. CDR3 size: 13 residues. In nucleotides, the CDR3 is TGTGCCAGCAGCTTGTTTTCAGGTTACGAGCAGTACTTC. It translates to CASSLFSGYEQYF.

The chain links TRBV29-1 to TRBJ2-1; D unclear. V lost 3 bases and J lost 0, with 6 bases in between. Germline V gene lookup returns CDR1 SQVTM and CDR2 ANQGSEA. The CDR3 is made up of 13 amino acids. CDR3 region: CSVDKSSYNEQFF. DNA of the CDR3: TGCAGCGTTGACAAGAGCTCCTACAATGAGCAGTTCTTC.

This clone was seen just once. V and J are TRBV4-1 and TRBJ2-4; 7 positions agree with TRBD1. The germline gives CDR1 MGHRA, CDR2 YSYEKL. The length of the CDR3 is 19 residues. J was trimmed by 6 bases and V by 1 base; bases with no gene match: 18. CDR3 amino acids: CASSQVPSRQGRGRNIQYF. CDR3 sequence (DNA): TGCGCCAGCAGCCAAGTCCCATCAAGACAGGGACGAGGTAGAAACATTCAGTACTTC.

The rearrangement uses TRBV5-1 and TRBJ1-1, with 12 bases lining up with TRBD1. Looked up from germline, CDR1 is SGHRS and CDR2 is YFSETQ. The CDR3 has 16 residues. Losses at the gene ends were 4 bases for V and 2 bases for J; bases not matched to a gene: 6. CDR3 DNA sequence: TGCGCCAGCAGCCGGGGACAGGGGGCATTTAACACTGAAGCTTTCTTT. It yields the protein CASSRGQGAFNTEAFF.

The chain is built from TRBV2 and TRBJ2-5; TRBD1 aligns across 7 bases. The CDR3 runs to 14 residues. With 10 bases clipped from V and 1 base from J, the junction kept 9 bases outside the gene matches. Germline CDR1 and CDR2: SNHLY and FYNNEI. CDR3 in DNA: TGTGCCACGGCGACAGGGCCGAGCCAAGAGACCCAGTACTTC. Translated: CATATGPSQETQYF.

This CDR3 reads CAIRPGQGSYEQYF. CDR3 nucleotide sequence: TGTGCCATCAGGCCGGGACAGGGGTCGTACGAGCAGTACTTC. The chain is built from TRBV10-3 and TRBJ2-7; 10 bases are shared with TRBD1. The V segment lost 6 bases and the J segment 4 bases; nucleotides outside the gene matches: 6. This CDR3 is built from 14 residues. From germline, CDR1 is ENHRY and CDR2 SYGVKD.

The chain couples TRBV4-3 to TRBJ1-2, with a weak D call TRBD1 (5 bases). The V end lost 0 bases, the J end lost 2 bases, and 10 bases lay between the germline ends. Germline CDR1 and CDR2: LGHNA and YSLEER. The CDR3 is 15 amino acids. The CDR3 nucleotides are TGCGCCAGCAGCCAAGAGGAACAGGAGAACTATGGCTACACCTTC. It is translated as CASSQEEQENYGYTF.